What follows are 7 T cell receptor beta chains derived from one specimen sequenced in a study of blood T cell repertoires in COVID-19. Measured with immunoSEQ multiplex PCR; TCRdb has only the in-frame clones, and not every one. The table records around 300,000 clones, approximately 90% of them present only once. Sequenced: peripheral blood. The source of these receptors is a woman in her twenties or thirties with COVID-19, enrolled during active disease.

V and J are TRBV29-1 and TRBJ1-2, with a tentative D call TRBD1 (5 bases). Germline V gene lookup returns CDR1 SQVTM and CDR2 ANQGSEA. There are 13 residues in the CDR3. Trimming took 4 bases from V and 0 from J, leaving 9 bases between them. The CDR3 sequence: CSVGRGTNYGYTF. The CDR3 DNA is TGCAGCGTTGGGAGGGGTACTAACTATGGCTACACCTTC.

The chain recombines TRBV5-8 with TRBJ1-4; 12 positions match TRBD1. Germline values: CDR1 SGHTS, CDR2 YDEGEE. The CDR3 contains 17 residues. J lost 4 bases, V lost 3 bases, and 7 bases had no gene match. As DNA, the CDR3 is TGTGCCAGCAGCTCCGGGACAGGGGGCGCGGTTAATGAAAAACTGTTTTTT. Translation gives CASSSGTGGAVNEKLFF.

The chain carries TRBV5-5 and TRBJ2-7; D perhaps matches TRBD2 (5 bases). V was pared by 3 bases and J by 13 bases, with 17 bases between. This CDR3 has 12 amino acids. The germline CDR1 and CDR2 sequences are SGHKS and YYEKEE (reference sequence). The CDR3 coding sequence is TGTGCCAGCAGCTCGGACGGCGGAGGCTGTTACTTC. Protein sequence: CASSSDGGGCYF.

This clone was seen once. The genes are TRBV6-5 and TRBJ2-7, with D tentatively TRBD1 (7 bases). CDR1 is MNHEY, CDR2 SVGAGI, per germline. V was shortened by 7 bases and J by 2 bases, with 15 bases between the two germline ends. CDR3 size: 14 residues. The CDR3 DNA reads TGTGCCAGCACCGGGCGGGACAGAACCTACGAGCAGTACTTC. This codes for CASTGRDRTYEQYF.

The chain combines TRBV19 with TRBJ1-3; 8 bases agree with TRBD1. Germline CDR1 reads LNHDA; CDR2 reads SQIVND (reference sequence). The trim removed 6 bases at V and 3 bases at J, leaving 4 bases unmatched. This CDR3 is 14 amino acids long. The CDR3: CASSQTGDGNTIYF. DNA for the CDR3: TGTGCCAGTAGCCAGACAGGGGATGGAAACACCATATATTTT. Full variable domain (remainder filled in from reference TRBV19 and TRBJ1-3): DGGITQSPKYLFRKEGQNVTLSCEQNLNHDAMYWYRQDPGQGLRLIYYSQIVNDFQKGDIAEGYSVSREKKESFPLTVTSAQKNPTAFYLCASSQTGDGNTIYFGEGSWLTVV.

This rearrangement joins TRBV6-5 to TRBJ2-1; possibly TRBD2 for D (6 bases). Trimming took 2 bases from V and 5 from J, leaving 10 bases between them. Looked up from germline, CDR1 is MNHEY and CDR2 is SVGAGI. This CDR3 has 14 residues. The CDR3 nucleotides are TGTGCCAGCAGTTACAGGGAGGATAACAATGAGCAGTTCTTC. It yields the protein CASSYREDNNEQFF.

The count of this clone is one. Sequence at one end of the junction differs from germline and may be a read error. The rearrangement joins TRBV24-1 to TRBJ2-3; D not resolved. The CDR3 length is 14 residues. The germline CDR1 and CDR2 sequences are KGHDR and SFDVKD. As DNA, the CDR3 is TGTGCCACCAGTGATTTCCACAGCAGAGATACGCAGTATTTT. Translating it yields CATSDFHSRDTQYF.